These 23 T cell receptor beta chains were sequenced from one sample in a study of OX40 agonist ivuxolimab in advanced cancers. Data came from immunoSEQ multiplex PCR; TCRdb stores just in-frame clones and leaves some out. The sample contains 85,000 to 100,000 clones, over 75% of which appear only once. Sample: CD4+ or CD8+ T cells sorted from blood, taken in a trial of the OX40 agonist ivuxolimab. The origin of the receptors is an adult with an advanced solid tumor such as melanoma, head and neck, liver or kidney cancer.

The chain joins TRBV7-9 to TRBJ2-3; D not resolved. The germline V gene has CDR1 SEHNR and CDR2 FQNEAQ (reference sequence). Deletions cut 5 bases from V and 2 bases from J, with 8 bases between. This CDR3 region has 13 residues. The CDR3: CASSHQLTDTQYF. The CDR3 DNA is TGTGCCAGCAGCCACCAGCTCACAGATACGCAGTATTTT.

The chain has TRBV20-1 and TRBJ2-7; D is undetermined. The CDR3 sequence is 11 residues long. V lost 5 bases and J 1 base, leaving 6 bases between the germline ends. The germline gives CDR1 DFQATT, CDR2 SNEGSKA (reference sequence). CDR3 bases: TGCAGTGCTGACGGTTCCTACGAGCAGTACTTC. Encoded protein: CSADGSYEQYF.

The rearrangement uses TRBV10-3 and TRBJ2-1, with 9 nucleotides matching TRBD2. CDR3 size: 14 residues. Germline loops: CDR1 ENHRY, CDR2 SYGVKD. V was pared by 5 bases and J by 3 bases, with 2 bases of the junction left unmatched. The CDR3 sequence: CAISKREVYNEQFF. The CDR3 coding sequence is TGTGCCATCAGTAAGCGGGAGGTCTACAATGAGCAGTTCTTC.

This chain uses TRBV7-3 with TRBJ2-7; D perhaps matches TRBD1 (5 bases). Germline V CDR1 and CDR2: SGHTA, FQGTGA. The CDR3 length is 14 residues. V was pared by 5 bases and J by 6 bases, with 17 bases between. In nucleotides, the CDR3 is TGTGCCAGCAGCAGAACCGGACGTGGGGCCGAGCAGTACTTC. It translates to CASSRTGRGAEQYF.

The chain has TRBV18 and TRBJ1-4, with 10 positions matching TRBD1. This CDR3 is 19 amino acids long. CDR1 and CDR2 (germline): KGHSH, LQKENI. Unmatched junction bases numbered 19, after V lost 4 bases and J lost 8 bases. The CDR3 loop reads CASSLSVRGQGYGSEKLFF. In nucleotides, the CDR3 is TGTGCCAGCTCACTCTCTGTTCGGGGACAGGGGTACGGAAGCGAAAAACTGTTTTTT.

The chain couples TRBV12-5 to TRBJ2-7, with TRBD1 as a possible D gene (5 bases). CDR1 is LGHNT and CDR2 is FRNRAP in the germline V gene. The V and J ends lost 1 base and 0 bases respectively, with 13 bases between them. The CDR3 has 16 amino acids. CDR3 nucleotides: TGTGCTAGTGGTTTGGCCCCTGACAGTAGCTCCTACGAGCAGTACTTC. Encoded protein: CASGLAPDSSSYEQYF.

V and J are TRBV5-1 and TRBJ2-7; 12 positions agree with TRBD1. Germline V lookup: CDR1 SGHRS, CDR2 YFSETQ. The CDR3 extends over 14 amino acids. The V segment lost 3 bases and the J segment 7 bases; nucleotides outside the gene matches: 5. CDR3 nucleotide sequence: TGCGCCAGCAGCTGGGGGACAGGGGGCGATGAGCAGTACTTC. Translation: CASSWGTGGDEQYF.

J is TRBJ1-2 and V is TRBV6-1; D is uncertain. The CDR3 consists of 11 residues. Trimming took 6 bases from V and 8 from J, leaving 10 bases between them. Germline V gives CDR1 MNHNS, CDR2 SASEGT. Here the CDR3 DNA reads TGTGCCAGCAGGGATGGGAGCGGCTACACCTTC. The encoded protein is CASRDGSGYTF.

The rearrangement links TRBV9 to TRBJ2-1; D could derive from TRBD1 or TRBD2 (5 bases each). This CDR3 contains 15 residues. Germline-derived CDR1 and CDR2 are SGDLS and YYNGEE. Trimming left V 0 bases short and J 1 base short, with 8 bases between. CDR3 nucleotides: TGTGCCAGCAGCGTAGCTGGGGGATCCTACAATGAGCAGTTCTTC. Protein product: CASSVAGGSYNEQFF.

The CDR3 bases are TGTGCCAGCAGCCTAAGCGGGAGGGATTCATACAATGAGCAGTTCTTC. Its translation is CASSLSGRDSYNEQFF. The chain links TRBV28 to TRBJ2-1, with TRBD2 matching over 10 bases. With 6 bases clipped from V and 4 bases from J, the junction kept 9 bases outside the gene matches. CDR1 MDHEN and CDR2 SYDVKM come from the germline V gene. The CDR3 is made up of 16 amino acids.

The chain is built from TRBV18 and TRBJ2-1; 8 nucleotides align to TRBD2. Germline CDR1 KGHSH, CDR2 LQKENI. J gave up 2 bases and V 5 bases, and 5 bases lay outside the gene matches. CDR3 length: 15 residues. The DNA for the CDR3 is TGTGCCAGCTCATCCGGGAGGGTTCCCTACAATGAGCAGTTCTTC. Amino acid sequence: CASSSGRVPYNEQFF. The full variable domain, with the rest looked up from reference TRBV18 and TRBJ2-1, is NAGVMQNPRHLVRRRGQEARLRCSPMKGHSHVYWYRQLPEEGLKFMVYLQKENIIDESGMPKERFSAEFPKEGPSILRIQQVVRGDSAAYFCASSSGRVPYNEQFFGPGTRLTVL.

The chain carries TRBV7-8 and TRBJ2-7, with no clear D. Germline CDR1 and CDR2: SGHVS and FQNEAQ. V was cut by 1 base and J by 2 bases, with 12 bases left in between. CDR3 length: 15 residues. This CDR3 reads CASSLVTTNPYEQYF. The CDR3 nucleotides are TGTGCCAGCAGCTTAGTCACGACAAATCCCTACGAGCAGTACTTC.

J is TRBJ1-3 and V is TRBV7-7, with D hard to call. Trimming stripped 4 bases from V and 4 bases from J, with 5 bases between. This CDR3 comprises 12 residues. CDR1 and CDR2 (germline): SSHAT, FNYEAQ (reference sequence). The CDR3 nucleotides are TGTGCCAGCAGCTACGCGGGAAACACCATATATTTT. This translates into CASSYAGNTIYF.

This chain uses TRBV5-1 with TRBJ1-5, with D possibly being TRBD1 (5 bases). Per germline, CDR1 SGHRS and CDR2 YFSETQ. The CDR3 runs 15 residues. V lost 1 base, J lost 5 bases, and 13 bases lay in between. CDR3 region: CASSLWGREDQPQHF. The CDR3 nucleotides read TGCGCCAGCAGCTTGTGGGGCAGGGAAGATCAGCCCCAGCATTTT.

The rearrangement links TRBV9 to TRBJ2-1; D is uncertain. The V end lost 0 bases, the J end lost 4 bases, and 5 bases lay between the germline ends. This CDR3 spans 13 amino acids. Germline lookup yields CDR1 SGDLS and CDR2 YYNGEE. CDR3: CASSVGEYNEQFF. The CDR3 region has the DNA TGTGCCAGCAGCGTAGGTGAATACAATGAGCAGTTCTTC.

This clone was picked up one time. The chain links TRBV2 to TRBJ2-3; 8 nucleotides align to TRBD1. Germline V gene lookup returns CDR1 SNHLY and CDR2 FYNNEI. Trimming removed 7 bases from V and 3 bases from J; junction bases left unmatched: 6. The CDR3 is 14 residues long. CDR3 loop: CASNAGGLTDTQYF. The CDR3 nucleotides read TGTGCCAGCAACGCAGGGGGCTTAACAGATACGCAGTATTTT.

The CDR3 DNA sequence: TGTGCCAGCAGTTCCGGGACACCCCATTACGAGCAGTACTTC. Protein sequence: CASSSGTPHYEQYF. The chain is built from TRBV28 and TRBJ2-7, with D possibly TRBD1 on 6 matching bases. The CDR3 is made up of 14 amino acids. Trimming left V 4 bases short and J 4 bases short, with 14 bases between. The germline V gene encodes CDR1 MDHEN and CDR2 SYDVKM. The entire variable domain, with the rest obtained from reference TRBV28 and TRBJ2-7, is as follows: DVKVTQSSRYLVKRTGEKVFLECVQDMDHENMFWYRQDPGLGLRLIYFSYDVKMKEKGDIPEGYSVSREKKERFSLILESASTNQTSMYLCASSSGTPHYEQYFGPGTRLTVT.

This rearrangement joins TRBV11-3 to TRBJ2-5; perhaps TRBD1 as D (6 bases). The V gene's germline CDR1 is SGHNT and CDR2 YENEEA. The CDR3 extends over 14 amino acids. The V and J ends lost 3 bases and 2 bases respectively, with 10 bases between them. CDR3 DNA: TGTGCCAGCAGCTTTGGGACACAACAAGAGACCCAGTACTTC. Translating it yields CASSFGTQQETQYF. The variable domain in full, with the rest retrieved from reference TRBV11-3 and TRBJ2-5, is EAGVVQSPRYKIIEKKQPVAFWCNPISGHNTLYWYLQNLGQGPELLIRYENEEAVDDSQLPKDRFSAERLKGVDSTLKIQPAELGDSAVYLCASSFGTQQETQYFGPGTRLLVL.

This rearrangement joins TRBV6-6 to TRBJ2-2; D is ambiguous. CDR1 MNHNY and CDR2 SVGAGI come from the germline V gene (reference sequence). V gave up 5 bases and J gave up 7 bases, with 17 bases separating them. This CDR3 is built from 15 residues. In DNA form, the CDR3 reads TGTGCCAGCAGTCCGGATCTCACCGCGTTCGGGGAGCTGTTTTTT. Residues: CASSPDLTAFGELFF.

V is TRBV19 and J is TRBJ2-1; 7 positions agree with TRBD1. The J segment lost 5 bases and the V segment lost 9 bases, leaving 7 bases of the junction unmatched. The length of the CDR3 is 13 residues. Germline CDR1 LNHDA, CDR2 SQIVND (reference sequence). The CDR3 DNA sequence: TGTGCCAGCCAGGGACAGCGACACAATGAGCAGTTCTTC. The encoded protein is CASQGQRHNEQFF.

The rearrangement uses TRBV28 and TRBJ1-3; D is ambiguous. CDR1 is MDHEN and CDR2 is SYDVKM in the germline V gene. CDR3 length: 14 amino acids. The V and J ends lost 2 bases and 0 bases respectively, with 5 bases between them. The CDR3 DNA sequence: TGTGCCAGCAGTTTACTATTCTCTGGAAACACCATATATTTT. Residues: CASSLLFSGNTIYF.

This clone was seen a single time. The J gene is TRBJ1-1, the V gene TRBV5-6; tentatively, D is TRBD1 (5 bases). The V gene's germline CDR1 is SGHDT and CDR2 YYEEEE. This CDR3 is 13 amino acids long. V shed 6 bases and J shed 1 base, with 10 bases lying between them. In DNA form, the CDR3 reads TGTGCCAGCATCCGGGACCCGAACACTGAAGCTTTCTTT. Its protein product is CASIRDPNTEAFF.

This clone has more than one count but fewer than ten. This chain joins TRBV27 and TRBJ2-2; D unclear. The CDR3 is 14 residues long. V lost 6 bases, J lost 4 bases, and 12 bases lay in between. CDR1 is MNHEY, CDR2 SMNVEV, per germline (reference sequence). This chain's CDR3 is CASSPHSSTGELFF. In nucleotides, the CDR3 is TGTGCCAGCAGCCCCCACAGCAGCACCGGGGAGCTGTTTTTT.